This T cell receptor beta chain is drawn from a study of response to subunit inactivated influenza vaccine. TCRdb itself ran the RT-PCR reads through MiXCR, one entry per CDR3 protein. Among about 190,000 distinct CDR3 sequences listed, 14% were seen once. CDR3 length equals 14 residues. The germline CDR1 and CDR2 sequences are SGHDT and YYEEEE. V lost 4 bases, J lost 3 bases, and 6 bases stayed unmatched. Findings of the study overall: Authors suggested that a seasonal influenza vaccination recruits few new T cells each time.

This clonotype showed up just a few times. Its cognate antigen is unknown. The TCR comes from a middle-aged man who received an inactivated influenza vaccine. The sample in question was CD8+ T cells sorted from PBMCs, obtained 5 days after vaccination. The chain has TRBV5-6 and TRBJ2-7, with 8 positions matching TRBD2. CDR3 sequence (DNA): TGTGCCAGCAGCGGGAGGACTAGCCTCTACGAGCAGTACTTC. Encoded protein: CASSGRTSLYEQYF. Together with reference TRBV5-6 and TRBJ2-7, the CDR3 gives the full variable domain: DAGVTQSPTHLIKTRGQQVTLRCSPKSGHDTVSWYQQALGQGPQFIFQYYEEEERQRGNFPDRFSGHQFPNYSSELNVNALLLGDSALYLCASSGRTSLYEQYFGPGTRLTVT.